Listed here are 22 T cell receptor beta chains from one sample, sequenced in a study of tumor and adjacent non-tumor tissue in lung cancer. This sample's RNA came from whole unsorted tissue. The normal lung tissue was taken more than 3 cm from the tumor edge. The library came from three nested PCR rounds adapted from ARM-PCR protocols. In TCRdb, the multiplex PCR reads were re-called with MiXCR into one record per CDR3 protein. The data show 85,000 or so distinct CDR3 sequences, under 80% seen once. Material: distant non-tumor lung tissue. The receptors here all came from a woman between 50 and 59 years old with non-small cell lung cancer.

Ten or more counts support this clonotype. The rearrangement uses TRBV20-1 and TRBJ2-1; D remains ambiguous. The germline V gene has CDR1 DFQATT and CDR2 SNEGSKA (reference sequence). The CDR3 is 13 residues long. Trimming removed 8 bases at V and 5 bases at J, with 16 bases between. Here the CDR3 reads CSLVNPNNNEQFF. As DNA, the CDR3 is TGCAGTTTAGTTAACCCAAACAACAATGAGCAGTTCTTC.

With respect to this clonotype: The germline gene is not matched at one end of the junction; a read error may be the cause. The chain recombines TRBV5-1 with TRBJ2-5; TRBD1 or TRBD2 may be the D gene (6 bases each). Germline V CDR1 and CDR2: SGHRS, YFSETQ. This CDR3 region has 16 residues. CDR3 DNA sequence: TGCGCCAGCAGCTTGGAGGGGGGAGGTTACCAAGGGACCCAGTACTTC. Its protein is CASSLEGGGYQGTQYF.

Concerning this clonotype itself: The junction departs from the called germline gene at one end, perhaps through a read error. This chain connects TRBV6-1 to TRBJ2-7, with D possibly being TRBD2 (6 bases). The CDR3 spans 15 residues. The germline gives CDR1 MNHNS, CDR2 SASEGT. The CDR3 spells CANSEEGTGSDEQYF. The CDR3 DNA follows: TGTGCCAACAGTGAAGAAGGTACCGGGAGCGACGAGCAGTACTTC.

At least ten counts were recorded for this clonotype. The CDR3 reads CATSEASGRQETQYF. The CDR3 region has the DNA TGTGCCACCAGTGAGGCTAGCGGACGCCAAGAGACCCAGTACTTC. The rearrangement uses TRBV24-1 and TRBJ2-5; TRBD2 agrees at 7 bases. Germline V gene lookup returns CDR1 KGHDR and CDR2 SFDVKD. This CDR3 region has 15 residues. After removal of 4 bases from V and 1 base from J, the junction contained 5 bases not matched to a gene.

V usage is TRBV11-2 and J usage is TRBJ2-7, with TRBD2 matching 11 bases. Germline V lookup: CDR1 SGHAT, CDR2 FQNNGV. J gave up 7 bases and V 5 bases, and 16 bases lay outside the gene matches. This CDR3 contains 17 residues. CDR3 amino acids: CASSPPTSGKTLWEQYF. The CDR3 DNA sequence: TGTGCCAGCAGCCCCCCGACTAGCGGGAAGACATTGTGGGAGCAGTACTTC.

This chain links TRBV9 with TRBJ2-5; possibly TRBD2 for D (6 bases). In germline, CDR1 is SGDLS, CDR2 YYNGEE. V dropped 0 bases and J dropped 0 bases, with 6 bases sitting between them. The CDR3 has 14 amino acids. Here the CDR3 reads CASSVGGDQETQYF. In DNA, the CDR3 is TGTGCCAGCAGCGTAGGCGGGGACCAAGAGACCCAGTACTTC.

About this clonotype itself: One end of the junction is discordant with germline, which a read error may explain. The chain combines TRBV4-1 with TRBJ1-1, with D perhaps matching TRBD1 (5 bases). Per the germline V gene, CDR1 is MGHRA and CDR2 is YSYEKL. The CDR3 consists of 15 residues. In nucleotides, the CDR3 is TGCGCCAGCAGCCAAGGCAGGGATGCTTGGACTGAAGCTCTCTTT. Translation: CASSQGRDAWTEALF.

As regards this clonotype: One end of the junction is discordant with germline, which a read error may explain. This chain connects TRBV4-1 to TRBJ2-2; 8 nucleotides match TRBD2. CDR1 is MGHRA and CDR2 is YSYEKL in the germline V gene. CDR3 size: 19 residues. The CDR3 reads CASGQIGGTSGRNTGELFF. DNA of the CDR3: TGCGCCAGCGGCCAAATAGGAGGGACTAGTGGGAGGAACACCGGGGAGCTGTTTTTT.

Comment on this clonotype: The junction differs from germline at one of its ends, possibly a read error. The chain is built from TRBV29-1 and TRBJ2-7; D perhaps matches TRBD1 (5 bases). In germline, CDR1 is SQVTM, CDR2 ANQGSEA. The CDR3 is made up of 12 amino acids. The CDR3 spells CNVRTDTYEQYF. In nucleotides, the CDR3 is TGCAACGTTCGGACGGACACCTACGAGCAGTACTTC.

Concerning this clonotype itself: The CDR3 does not close with the conserved phenylalanine or tryptophan, likely indicating a read error. The genes are TRBV28 and TRBJ2-2; the match to TRBD2 covers 9 bases. CDR1 and CDR2 (germline): MDHEN, SYDVKM. The V gene end was trimmed by 11 bases and the J gene end by 4 bases; junction bases not matched to a gene: 11. CDR3 length: 15 amino acids. CDR3 sequence (DNA): TGTGCCGACAGTTTATTAGCGGGAGTCACCGGGGAGCTGTTTCTT. The encoded protein is CADSLLAGVTGELFL.

This clonotype occurred many times. The V call is TRBV28, the J call TRBJ2-5, with D possibly being TRBD2 (5 bases). Trimming cost V 10 bases and J 2 bases, with 14 bases left between them. The CDR3 runs 13 residues. Germline V gene data show CDR1 as MDHEN and CDR2 as SYDVKM. CDR3 bases: TGTGCCAACAGCCGGGGATCTCAAGAGACCCAGTACTTC. Protein sequence: CANSRGSQETQYF.

Notes on this clonotype: This may be a read error, as it is one base from a much larger clone. Since the CDR3 does not end with the conserved phenylalanine or tryptophan, this likely comes from a read error. The chain recombines TRBV28 with TRBJ1-2; perhaps TRBD1 as D (6 bases). The germline CDR1 and CDR2 sequences are MDHEN and SYDVKM. The CDR3 runs to 14 residues. The CDR3 coding sequence is TGTGCCATCAGTTCGGCAGGGGCGGACTATGGCTACACCATC. This codes for CAISSAGADYGYTI.

This clonotype was recorded at least ten times. The rearrangement uses TRBV7-8 and TRBJ2-7; D not resolved. Germline CDR1 and CDR2: SGHVS and FQNEAQ. The ends were cut back, 1 base at V and 0 bases at J, with 4 bases in the middle. The CDR3 runs 13 residues. CDR3 DNA sequence: TGTGCCAGCAGCTTAGAGAGCTCCTACGAGCAGTACTTC. Its translation is CASSLESSYEQYF.

About this clonotype itself: Since the CDR3 does not end with the conserved phenylalanine or tryptophan, this likely comes from a read error. The rearrangement links TRBV5-5 to TRBJ1-2; the match to TRBD1 covers 9 bases. From germline, CDR1 is SGHKS and CDR2 YYEKEE (reference sequence). The CDR3 covers 15 residues. CDR3 coding DNA: TGTGCCAACAGCTCCACCTCGGGACAGGGACGTGGCTACACCTCC. It codes for CANSSTSGQGRGYTS.

As for this clonotype: A much larger clone differs from this one at a single base, so this may be a read error. This rearrangement joins TRBV7-9 to TRBJ1-2; TRBD1 is a possible D gene (6 bases). Germline V gene lookup returns CDR1 SEHNR and CDR2 FQNEAQ (reference sequence). V lost 5 bases, J lost 10 bases, and 14 bases lay in between. The CDR3 contains 12 residues. CDR3 in amino acids: CASSREDRYYTF. CDR3 coding DNA: TGTGCCAGCAGCCGGGAAGACAGGTACTACACCTTC.

The rearrangement links TRBV7-8 to TRBJ1-5, with a tentative D call TRBD1 (6 bases). Germline V gene data show CDR1 as SGHVS and CDR2 as FQNEAQ. With 9 bases removed from V and 5 bases from J, the gap between germline ends came to 20 bases. The CDR3 runs to 15 residues. The CDR3 sequence: CARRLEQGGHQPQHF. In DNA, the CDR3 is TGTGCCAGGAGATTAGAACAGGGTGGTCATCAGCCCCAGCATTTT. The variable domain in full, completed from reference TRBV7-8 and TRBJ1-5, reads GAGVSQSPRYKVAKRGQDVALRCDPISGHVSLFWYQQALGQGPEFLTYFQNEAQLDKSGLPSDRFFAERPEGSVSTLKIQRTQQEDSAVYLCARRLEQGGHQPQHFGDGTRLSIL.

Notes on this clonotype: This CDR3 fails to terminate in the conserved phenylalanine or tryptophan, so it likely reflects a read error. This rearrangement joins TRBV4-2 to TRBJ2-5, with 7 bases that match TRBD2. This CDR3 contains 15 residues. Trimming took 1 base from V and 11 from J; bases not matched to a gene: 13. Looked up from germline, CDR1 is LGHNA and CDR2 is YNFKEQ. The chain's CDR3 is CASSQVPGGQDTQYL. CDR3 nucleotide sequence: TGTGCCAGCAGCCAAGTTCCGGGAGGACAAGATACTCAGTACTTA.

With respect to this clonotype: Likely a read error: the CDR3 ends without its conserved phenylalanine or tryptophan. The chain has TRBV6-5 and TRBJ2-5; D tentatively fits TRBD1 or TRBD2 (6 bases each). The CDR3 loop spans 16 amino acids. Germline lookup yields CDR1 MNHEY and CDR2 SVGAGI. DNA for the CDR3: TGTGCCAGCAGTTACTCGAAGTGGGGGGACAAAGAGAGCCAGTACTTA. This gives the protein CASSYSKWGDKESQYL.

This clonotype was observed a single time. The junction differs from germline at one of its ends, possibly a read error. The chain links TRBV28 to TRBJ1-4; TRBD1 is a possible D gene (5 bases). Per germline, CDR1 MDHEN and CDR2 SYDVKM. CDR3 length: 20 residues. CDR3 bases: TGTGCCAGCAGTTTACCTTTGCTGGGGGGACGAATCGTTAGTGATGAAAAACTGTCTTTT. This sequence encodes CASSLPLLGGRIVSDEKLSF. Combining the CDR3 with reference TRBV28 and TRBJ1-4 gives the whole variable domain DVKVTQSSRYLVKRTGEKVFLECVQDMDHENMFWYRQDPGLGLRLIYFSYDVKMKEKGDIPEGYSVSREKKERFSLILESASTNQTSMYLCASSLPLLGGRIVSDEKLSFGSGTQLSVL.

As concerns this clonotype: A read error may account for a junction end that differs from germline. The chain combines TRBV12-3 or TRBV12-4 with TRBJ2-7; TRBD1 matches at 9 bases. The CDR3 extends over 16 amino acids. In DNA, the CDR3 is TGTGACAGCAGTCTAAACCCTACAGGGGGCGATTACGAGCAGTACTTC. Translating it yields CDSSLNPTGGDYEQYF.

V usage is TRBV28 and J usage is TRBJ2-5; tentatively, D is TRBD1 or TRBD2 (7 bases each). Trimming took off 7 bases at V and 4 bases at J, with 22 bases between the two ends. CDR1 MDHEN and CDR2 SYDVKM come from the germline V gene. There are 16 residues in the CDR3. The CDR3 spells CASIKLSRGGVETQYF. The CDR3 nucleotides are TGTGCCAGCATCAAGTTATCCAGGGGGGGGGTAGAGACCCAGTACTTC.

Turning to this clonotype: The germline gene is not matched at one end of the junction; a read error may be the cause. The V and J genes are TRBV4-1 and TRBJ2-3; 7 bases line up with TRBD2. Germline CDR1 and CDR2: MGHRA and YSYEKL. The CDR3 length is 14 residues. The CDR3 reads CAGSQRAGVDTQYF. DNA of the CDR3: TGCGCCGGCAGCCAGAGGGCGGGAGTTGACACGCAGTATTTT.